The following is a T cell receptor (beta chain) sequence with its context. A read error may account for a junction end that differs from germline. RNA transcripts were the template for amplifying TCR beta CDR3 regions. The HTBI set primed first-round TCR CDR3 RT-PCR. TCRdb fed the multiplex PCR reads into MiXCR, producing one record per CDR3 protein. The sample has about 500,000 distinct CDR3 sequences; roughly a sixth are singletons. This entry is derived from a study of T cells in Graves' hyperthyroidism and ophthalmopathy. The authors took PBMCs from 10 ml fresh peripheral blood. The CDR3 is 14 amino acids. Germline CDR1 and CDR2: ENHRY and SYGVKD.

The source material was blood. J is TRBJ1-1 and V is TRBV10-3, with TRBD1 matching over 7 bases. The sequence came from a woman aged 18-30 years with Graves' hyperthyroidism. CDR3 protein: CVISEWTGNTEAFF. CDR3 nucleotide sequence: TGTGTCATCAGTGAGTGGACAGGGAACACTGAAGCTTTCTTT.